These T cell receptor beta chains were read from a single sample in a study of T cells after yellow fever vaccination. One entry per CDR3 protein results from TCRdb running MiXCR on the 5' RACE reads. This table has about 300,000 distinct CDR3 sequences, around 7% appearing once. Source: PBMCs, taken roughly seven weeks after the first yellow fever vaccination. All receptors derive from a man aged 18 to 29 who received the YFV17D yellow fever vaccine. CDR3s include the opening cysteine and the closing phenylalanine or tryptophan. A D gene is named only where the DNA matches it firmly. Clone size, where shown, is once, few, many, or a class for clones that have expanded.

j_call | v_call | clone_size | d_call | cdr3_aa | cdr3_nt
TRBJ2-5 | TRBV11-1 | many | - | CASSLDRVIETQYF | TGTGCCAGCAGCTTAGACAGGGTCATTGAGACCCAGTACTTC
TRBJ1-2 | TRBV5-1 | many | - | CASGDNNYGYTF | TGCGCCAGTGGAGACAATAACTATGGCTACACCTTC
TRBJ1-2 | TRBV12-3/TRBV12-4 | few | - | CASSLFGVVGYTF | TGTGCCAGCAGTTTATTCGGGGTAGTGGGCTACACCTTC
TRBJ2-7 | TRBV5-1 | few | - | CASSAGSLEQYF | TGCGCCAGCAGCGCCGGATCACTCGAGCAGTACTTC
TRBJ1-2 | TRBV5-4 | - | - | CASSLAGPSGYTF | TGTGCCAGCAGCTTAGCAGGCCCGTCCGGCTACACCTTC
TRBJ1-5 | TRBV27 | few | - | CASRQGLGNQPQHF | TGTGCCAGCAGGCAGGGTCTCGGCAATCAGCCCCAGCATTTT
TRBJ1-1 | TRBV6-5 | - | - | CASSYLNMNTEAFF | TGTGCCAGCAGTTACCTCAATATGAACACTGAAGCTTTCTTT
TRBJ2-6 | TRBV28 | - | TRBD1 | CASSSHRQGADSSGANVLTF | TGTGCCAGCAGTTCCCACCGACAGGGGGCGGACAGCTCTGGGGCCAACGTCCTGACTTTC
TRBJ2-5 | TRBV5-1 | few | - | CASSLGRFREETQYF | TGCGCCAGCAGCTTGGGTCGGTTCCGAGAAGAGACCCAGTACTTC
TRBJ1-1 | TRBV29-1 | few | - | CSGHSLGMNTEAFF | TGCAGCGGCCACAGCTTAGGCATGAACACTGAAGCTTTCTTT
TRBJ2-7 | TRBV20-1 | few | TRBD1 | CSARGQVDEQYF | TGCAGTGCTAGGGGACAGGTAGATGAGCAGTACTTC
TRBJ1-6 | TRBV6-5 | - | - | CASSYSNFQGSPLHF | TGTGCCAGCAGTTACTCGAACTTCCAGGGGTCACCCCTCCACTTT
TRBJ2-6 | TRBV5-8 | - | - | CASSFWGGANVLTF | TGTGCCAGCAGCTTTTGGGGGGGGGCCAACGTCCTGACTTTC
TRBJ2-1 | TRBV28 | - | - | CASSLWQGYNEQFF | TGTGCCAGCAGTTTGTGGCAGGGGTACAATGAGCAGTTCTTC
TRBJ2-3 | TRBV20-1 | - | - | CSADSERTDTQYF | TGCAGTGCGGACTCAGAGCGCACAGATACGCAGTATTTT
TRBJ2-5 | TRBV11-1 | - | TRBD1 | CASNGWDSQETQYF | TGTGCCAGCAATGGCTGGGACAGTCAAGAGACCCAGTACTTC
TRBJ2-5 | TRBV20-1 | - | - | CSARDPSGAKETQYF | TGCAGTGCTAGAGACCCCTCGGGGGCCAAGGAGACCCAGTACTTC
TRBJ1-1 | TRBV7-2 | few | - | CASSLGEGGTEAFF | TGTGCCAGCAGCTTGGGCGAAGGAGGGACGGAAGCTTTCTTT
TRBJ1-1 | TRBV4-3 | - | - | CASSQVYRAMNTEAFF | TGCGCCAGCAGCCAAGTTTACAGGGCAATGAACACTGAAGCTTTCTTT
TRBJ1-5 | TRBV15 | many | - | CATSRAGGDNQPQHF | TGTGCCACCAGCAGAGCTGGGGGGGACAATCAGCCCCAGCATTTT
TRBJ2-5 | TRBV27 | - | TRBD1 | CTSSPLGTGRFQETQYF | TGTACCAGCAGTCCCCTCGGGACAGGGAGGTTCCAAGAGACCCAGTACTTC
TRBJ1-3 | TRBV12-3/TRBV12-4 | - | - | CASCPRRTLGSSGNTIYF | TGTGCCAGCTGTCCCAGGCGAACATTGGGGAGCTCTGGAAACACCATATATTTT
TRBJ1-1 | TRBV12-3/TRBV12-4 | medium-sized | TRBD1 | CASRTYDITGAKYGAFF | TGTGCCAGCCGAACCTACGACATTACAGGGGCAAAATATGGAGCTTTCTTT
TRBJ2-3 | TRBV4-1 | many | - | CASSVGLRVASTDTQYF | TGCGCCAGCAGCGTTGGACTTCGAGTAGCCTCCACAGATACGCAGTATTTT
TRBJ2-5 | TRBV12-3/TRBV12-4 | many | TRBD1 | CASSFTGTGGILETQYF | TGTGCCAGCAGTTTCACCGGGACAGGGGGCATCTTAGAGACCCAGTACTTC
TRBJ2-4 | TRBV12-3/TRBV12-4 | - | - | CASSFVSGGALGNIQYF | TGTGCCAGCAGTTTTGTCTCTGGCGGGGCCCTCGGGAACATTCAGTACTTC
TRBJ2-7 | TRBV4-2 | - | - | CASSPWGGESSYEQYF | TGTGCCAGCAGCCCGTGGGGTGGGGAAAGCTCCTACGAGCAGTACTTC
TRBJ1-1 | TRBV3-1 | few | - | CASSQHRQAGTEAFF | TGTGCCAGCAGCCAACACCGACAGGCAGGGACTGAAGCTTTCTTT
TRBJ2-5 | TRBV3-1 | - | TRBD1 | CASSFFTGDPPMPPQETQYF | TGTGCCAGCAGCTTCTTTACAGGGGACCCTCCAATGCCACCCCAAGAGACCCAGTACTTC
TRBJ2-7 | TRBV5-1 | - | TRBD1 | CASRTGQVGEQYF | TGCGCCAGCAGAACAGGACAGGTTGGGGAGCAGTACTTC
TRBJ1-4 | TRBV7-9 | few | TRBD1 | CASSESQGTVEDEKLFF | TGTGCCAGCAGCGAAAGTCAGGGGACAGTTGAGGATGAAAAACTGTTTTTT
TRBJ1-1 | TRBV4-1 | few | - | CASSQDEWGGDTEAFF | TGCGCCAGCAGCCAAGACGAATGGGGGGGGGACACTGAAGCTTTCTTT
TRBJ2-7 | TRBV5-1 | many | TRBD2 | CASSSGLAGPEVYEQYF | TGCGCCAGCAGCTCCGGTTTAGCGGGCCCGGAAGTATACGAGCAGTACTTC
TRBJ2-2 | TRBV20-1 | - | - | CSAKRTVRTGELFF | TGCAGTGCTAAGAGGACAGTAAGAACCGGGGAGCTGTTTTTT
TRBJ2-7 | TRBV9 | few | - | CASSVSPLLGTLQYEQYF | TGTGCCAGCAGCGTAAGCCCTTTATTGGGCACATTACAGTACGAGCAGTACTTC
TRBJ2-5 | TRBV6-2/TRBV6-3 | few | TRBD2 | CASKGAGGVRETQYF | TGTGCCAGCAAAGGGGCGGGGGGGGTCCGAGAGACCCAGTACTTC
TRBJ2-4 | TRBV23-1 | many | TRBD2 | CASSRTPGRGRLGKNIQYF | TGCGCCAGCAGTCGCACCCCTGGGAGGGGACGACTGGGCAAAAACATTCAGTACTTC
TRBJ2-2 | TRBV7-9 | few | - | CASTPSGHAGTGELFF | TGTGCCAGCACCCCCTCCGGCCACGCAGGCACCGGGGAGCTGTTTTTT
TRBJ2-7 | TRBV7-2 | many | - | CASSIYRGPYEQYF | TGTGCCAGCAGCATATACCGGGGCCCCTACGAGCAGTACTTC
TRBJ1-6 | TRBV11-3 | few | TRBD1 | CASSLGQGALVRYSPLHF | TGTGCCAGCAGCCTAGGACAGGGGGCCCTCGTTAGATATTCACCCCTCCACTTT
TRBJ2-3 | TRBV6-5 | - | - | CASSFRDVGTDTQYF | TGTGCCAGCAGTTTCAGGGACGTAGGCACAGATACGCAGTATTTT
TRBJ2-2 | TRBV6-2/TRBV6-3 | few | - | CASSFRLGQTNTGELFF | TGTGCCAGCAGTTTTCGTCTTGGACAGACGAACACCGGGGAGCTGTTTTTT
TRBJ1-1 | TRBV11-1 | - | TRBD1 | CASSLQGEVFWGNTEAFF | TGTGCCAGCAGCTTACAGGGGGAGGTCTTTTGGGGAAACACTGAAGCTTTCTTT
TRBJ2-1 | TRBV18 | few | TRBD1 | CASSFTGVDGEQFF | TGTGCCAGCTCGTTCACAGGGGTGGATGGTGAGCAGTTCTTC
TRBJ1-5 | TRBV28 | many | TRBD1 | CASTWTGYSNQPQHF | TGTGCCAGCACATGGACAGGGTATAGCAATCAGCCCCAGCATTTT
TRBJ2-1 | TRBV20-1 | - | - | CSATLGNEQFF | TGCAGTGCAACCCTGGGGAATGAGCAGTTCTTC